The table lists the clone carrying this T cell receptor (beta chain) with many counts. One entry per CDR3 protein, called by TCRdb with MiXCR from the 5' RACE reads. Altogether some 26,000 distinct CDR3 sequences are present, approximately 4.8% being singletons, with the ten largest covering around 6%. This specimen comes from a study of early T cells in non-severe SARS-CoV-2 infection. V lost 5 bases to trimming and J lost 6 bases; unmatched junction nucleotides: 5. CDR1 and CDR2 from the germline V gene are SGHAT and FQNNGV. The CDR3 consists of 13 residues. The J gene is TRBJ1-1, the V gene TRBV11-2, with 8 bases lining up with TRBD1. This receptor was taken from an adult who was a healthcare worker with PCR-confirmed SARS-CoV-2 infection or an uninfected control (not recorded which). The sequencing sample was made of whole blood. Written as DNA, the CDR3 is TGTGCCAGCAGCCTGGACAGGGCTTCTGAAGCTTTCTTT. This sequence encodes CASSLDRASEAFF.